This T cell receptor beta chain appears in the sequencing data of a study of blood T cell repertoires in COVID-19. The overall study: Acute-phase and convalescent COVID-19 samples originated in the United States, Italy and Spain. Sample material is recorded as cDNA or gDNA derived from T cells, B-cell-depleted T cells, or PBMCs.

Germline values: CDR1 LGHDT, CDR2 YNNKEL (reference sequence). Trimming removed 5 bases from V and 6 bases from J, with 17 bases in between. This CDR3 region has 15 residues. The Seattle patients, enrolled during active infection, were followed longitudinally. Authors' analysis steps: Cell counts per sample came from amplifying reference gene primers. TCRdb's copy holds only in-frame clones and misses some; the assay was immunoSEQ multiplex PCR. The V and J calls and the clone size are those of that table, but D and trimming were determined from the DNA. The profile shows around 310,000 clones, 80% to 95% of them singletons.

Sequenced: peripheral blood. The TCR originated in a woman in her 30s with COVID-19, enrolled during active disease. The chain combines TRBV3-1 (or the pseudogene TRBV3-2) with TRBJ2-1, with a tentative D call TRBD2 (5 bases). The CDR3 sequence: CASSSTKTGLNEQFF. The CDR3, as DNA: TGTGCCAGCAGCTCGACTAAGACTGGTCTCAATGAGCAGTTCTTC.